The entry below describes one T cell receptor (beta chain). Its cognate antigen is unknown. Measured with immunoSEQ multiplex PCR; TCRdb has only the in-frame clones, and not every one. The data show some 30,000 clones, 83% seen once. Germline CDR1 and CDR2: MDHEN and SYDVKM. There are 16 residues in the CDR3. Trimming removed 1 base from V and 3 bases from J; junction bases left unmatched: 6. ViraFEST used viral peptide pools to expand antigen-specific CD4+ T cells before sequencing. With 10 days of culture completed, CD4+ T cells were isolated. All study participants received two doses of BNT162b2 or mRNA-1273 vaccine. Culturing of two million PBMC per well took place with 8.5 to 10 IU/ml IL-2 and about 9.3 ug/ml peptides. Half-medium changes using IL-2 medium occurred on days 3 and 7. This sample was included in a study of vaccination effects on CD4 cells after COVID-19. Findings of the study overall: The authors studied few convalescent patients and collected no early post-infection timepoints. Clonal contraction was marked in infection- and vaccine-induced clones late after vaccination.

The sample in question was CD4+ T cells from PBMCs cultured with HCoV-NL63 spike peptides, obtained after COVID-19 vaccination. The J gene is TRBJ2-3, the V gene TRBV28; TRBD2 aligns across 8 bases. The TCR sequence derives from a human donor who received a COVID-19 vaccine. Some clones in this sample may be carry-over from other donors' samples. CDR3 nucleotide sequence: TGTGCCAGCAGTTTATCTGGACGGGGGGGAACAGATACGCAGTATTTT. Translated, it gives CASSLSGRGGTDTQYF.